This TCR beta chain was identified during a study of shared clonotypes between healthy human individuals. Study-wide results and caveats: Generally, naive subsets came out with larger estimated richness than memory subsets.

CDR3 size: 17 residues. CDR1 and CDR2 from the germline V gene are WSHSY and SAAADI. Trimming removed 5 bases from V and 2 bases from J; junction bases left unmatched: 11. Concerning this clone: Its antigen is not known.

Positive CCR7 selection of CD45RO-negative cells yielded the naive CD8 cells, and terminally differentiated effector memory CD45RA+ cells were excluded. Deep-level running was used for the assay. TCRdb's table, derived via immunoSEQ multiplex PCR, lists solely in-frame clones and lacks some. Of under 2,000,000 clones listed, roughly 94% are singletons. The receptor was derived from a man aged 18 to 29 in good health. The sequenced sample was naive CD8+ T cells sorted from blood. The V gene is TRBV10-2, the J gene TRBJ2-3; 9 nucleotides match TRBD1. The CDR3 is CASSKDRGPGVTDTQYF. The CDR3 region has the DNA TGCGCCAGCAGTAAGGACAGGGGCCCAGGGGTCACAGATACGCAGTATTTT.